This entry concerns a single T cell receptor (beta chain). Antigen: not known. The sample is drawn from a study of PD-1 blockade in classical Hodgkin lymphoma. Study summary: A 3 mg/kg intravenous dose of nivolumab was received by patients every 2 weeks. Notes on the study in general: A significant rise in TCR diversity by C4D1 was seen for CD4+ but not CD8+ cells. Patients who responded completely had about the same baseline diversity as newly diagnosed patients. In newly diagnosed patients, baseline TCR diversity was reportedly below that of healthy donors.

Sequencing was performed with immunoSEQ multiplex PCR; in TCRdb, only in-frame clones are kept and a portion is missing. In the table there are around 40,000 clones, 78% of which are singletons. In every patient, relapse followed autologous stem cell transplantation, while exposure to brentuximab vedotin differed. The ends were cut back, 5 bases at V and 0 bases at J, with 5 bases in the middle. The germline CDR1 and CDR2 sequences are SSHAT and FNYEAQ (reference sequence). The CDR3 spans 13 residues. This chain joins TRBV7-7 and TRBJ2-1; D is undetermined. The source was peripheral blood mononuclear cells (PBMCs), collected at baseline. This TCR was sampled from a human donor with classical Hodgkin lymphoma. The CDR3 DNA sequence: TGTGCCAGCAGCCCTCTCTCCTACAATGAGCAGTTCTTC. Translated, it gives CASSPLSYNEQFF.